The following is a T cell receptor (beta chain) sequence with its context. Antigen specificity is unknown. Sequencing used cDNA as its template, made by extracting RNA and reverse transcribing it. Using immunoSEQ multiplex PCR, the repertoire was profiled, and TCRdb retains in-frame clones only, with some absent. The table has 65,000 to 90,000 clones, roughly half seen once. The study team obtained lesional scalp punch biopsies and peripheral blood from alopecia areata patients. The authors sorted CD4+ and CD8+ T cells from PBMCs. This sample is drawn from a study of CD8+ T cells in alopecia areata. Overall study results and limits: Scalp samples also contribute reads from the resident alphabeta T cells found in normal skin. Higher clonality than in normal scalp was seen in lesional scalp, especially alopecia totalis/universalis.

The sequencing input was NKG2D-high CD8+ T cells sorted from blood. This receptor was taken from a human donor with alopecia areata.

The CDR3 here is CSVDREIEAFF. The CDR3 DNA reads as TGCAGCGTTGACAGGGAGATTGAAGCTTTCTTT. The V and J genes are TRBV29-1 and TRBJ1-1; perhaps TRBD1 as D (5 bases). The V end was cut by 3 bases, the J end by 7 bases, with 9 bases between. The CDR3 contains 11 residues. Germline V gene data show CDR1 as SQVTM and CDR2 as ANQGSEA.